Listed here are 27 T cell receptor beta chains from one sample, sequenced in a study of blood T cell repertoires in COVID-19. Sequenced by immunoSEQ multiplex PCR; TCRdb stores in-frame clones only, minus some. Found here are fewer than 250,000 clones, approximately 86% of them singletons; the top ten hold 3% to 3.5%. Sequenced material: peripheral blood. The receptor source for this set is a man aged 55-75 years with acute or convalescent COVID-19.

The J gene is TRBJ2-2, the V gene TRBV7-8, with 8 positions matching TRBD2. CDR3 size: 16 residues. V gave up 4 bases and J gave up 7 bases; unmatched junction bases: 11. Per the germline V gene, CDR1 is SGHVS and CDR2 is FQNEAQ. The CDR3 bases are TGTGCCAGCAGCTCCCCGAGGTGGCGGGGGGTCGGGGAGCTGTTTTTT. This sequence encodes CASSSPRWRGVGELFF.

This clone was counted between two and nine times. This sequence joins TRBV4-1 and TRBJ2-5; 8 bases match TRBD2. CDR1 and CDR2 (germline): MGHRA, YSYEKL. The CDR3 loop spans 18 amino acids. Germline trimming cut 1 base from V and 2 bases from J; bases unmatched to any gene: 12. CDR3: CASSQGPPGSGVQETQYF. Written as DNA, the CDR3 is TGCGCCAGCAGCCAAGGCCCCCCGGGTAGCGGGGTGCAAGAGACCCAGTACTTC.

J is TRBJ1-2 and V is TRBV27, with 8 bases aligning to TRBD1. CDR1 is MNHEY and CDR2 is SMNVEV in the germline V gene (reference sequence). This CDR3 region has 14 residues. V was pared by 6 bases and J by 2 bases, with 5 bases of the junction left unmatched. This chain's CDR3 is CASSRQGQNYGYTF. DNA of the CDR3: TGTGCCAGCAGCCGACAGGGGCAGAACTATGGCTACACCTTC.

The gene calls are TRBV5-1 and TRBJ2-5; tentatively, D is TRBD2 (6 bases). The germline CDR1 and CDR2 sequences are SGHRS and YFSETQ. The CDR3 covers 14 residues. V lost 4 bases to trimming and J lost 1 base, with 11 bases between them. The CDR3 DNA reads TGCGCCAGCAGCCCCGGGACTCTCCAAGAGACCCAGTACTTC. Protein product: CASSPGTLQETQYF.

The rearrangement links TRBV28 to TRBJ1-1; tentative D call: TRBD1 (6 bases). The CDR3 contains 11 residues. Germline V gene sequence: CDR1 MDHEN, CDR2 SYDVKM. Trimming left V 5 bases short and J 11 bases short, with 12 bases between. In nucleotides, the CDR3 is TGTGCCAGCAGTACAGGGTCGTCGGCTTTCTTT. This sequence encodes CASSTGSSAFF.

J is TRBJ1-4 and V is TRBV25-1; tentatively, D is TRBD1 (6 bases). The CDR3 totals 15 residues. V lost 0 bases and J lost 6, with 11 bases in between. CDR1 and CDR2 (germline): MGHDK, SYGVNS. The CDR3 DNA reads TGTGCCAGCAGTGAATACCGGGGGGCTCATGAAAAACTGTTTTTT. Translation gives CASSEYRGAHEKLFF. Full variable domain (outside the CDR3, taken from reference TRBV25-1 and TRBJ1-4): EADIYQTPRYLVIGTGKKITLECSQTMGHDKMYWYQQDPGMELHLIHYSYGVNSTEKGDLSSESTVSRIRTEHFPLTLESARPSHTSQYLCASSEYRGAHEKLFFGSGTQLSVL.

V gene TRBV28 combines with J gene TRBJ2-7; the match to TRBD2 covers 7 bases. This CDR3 region has 14 residues. CDR1 is MDHEN, CDR2 SYDVKM, per germline. V shed 6 bases and J 2 bases; nucleotides not matched to a gene: 7. The DNA of the CDR3 is TGTGCCAGCAGCCTCCCCGGGGGGACCTACGAGCAGTACTTC. Residues: CASSLPGGTYEQYF.

This chain uses TRBV18 with TRBJ1-1; D is unresolved. The CDR3 consists of 15 residues. The germline V gene has CDR1 KGHSH and CDR2 LQKENI. V lost 1 base, J lost 4 bases, and 13 bases lay in between. CDR3 amino acids: CASSPRGGEGTEAFF. The CDR3 DNA reads as TGTGCCAGCTCACCACGAGGCGGGGAGGGCACTGAAGCTTTCTTT.

The sample holds a few counts of this clone. This chain uses TRBV4-1 with TRBJ2-2, with TRBD1 matching 8 bases. The CDR3 extends over 16 amino acids. Germline V gene lookup returns CDR1 MGHRA and CDR2 YSYEKL. V lost 4 bases to trimming and J lost 2 bases; unmatched junction nucleotides: 6. This chain's CDR3 is CASSPRTGLNTGELFF. As DNA, the CDR3 is TGCGCCAGCAGCCCTCGGACAGGGCTCAACACCGGGGAGCTGTTTTTT.

The gene calls are TRBV7-2 and TRBJ2-5; no definite D call. The V end was cut by 1 base, the J end by 4 bases, with 10 bases between. The CDR3 extends over 14 amino acids. Germline values: CDR1 SGHTA, CDR2 FQGNSA. CDR3 sequence reads: CASSLGLAVETQYF. CDR3 nucleotide sequence: TGTGCCAGCAGCTTAGGGCTCGCAGTAGAGACCCAGTACTTC.

The V and J genes are TRBV5-4 and TRBJ2-5, with TRBD2 identical over 8 bases. The ends lost 4 bases at V and 1 base at J; junction bases unmatched: 12. CDR3 length: 17 residues. CDR1 and CDR2 (germline): SGHNT, YYREEE (reference sequence). CDR3: CASSRGLGQQTQETQYF. DNA of the CDR3: TGTGCCAGCAGCCGGGGACTAGGACAACAAACCCAAGAGACCCAGTACTTC. The full variable domain, its missing parts supplied by reference TRBV5-4 and TRBJ2-5, is ETGVTQSPTHLIKTRGQQVTLRCSSQSGHNTVSWYQQALGQGPQFIFQYYREEENGRGNFPPRFSGLQFPNYSSELNVNALELDDSALYLCASSRGLGQQTQETQYFGPGTRLLVL.

The chain has TRBV5-1 and TRBJ2-5; a weak D match, TRBD1 (6 bases). The germline V gene encodes CDR1 SGHRS and CDR2 YFSETQ. The CDR3 is made up of 16 amino acids. Trimming left V 4 bases short and J 2 bases short, with 18 bases between. The CDR3 spells CASSGGQLGLQETQYF. CDR3 bases: TGCGCCAGCAGCGGGGGCCAGCTTGGGCTACAAGAGACCCAGTACTTC. The full variable domain, in which reference TRBV5-1 and TRBJ2-5 provide the parts outside the CDR3, is KAGVTQTPRYLIKTRGQQVTLSCSPISGHRSVSWYQQTPGQGLQFLFEYFSETQRNKGNFPGRFSGRQFSNSRSEMNVSTLELGDSALYLCASSGGQLGLQETQYFGPGTRLLVL.

This clone showed up just a few times. This chain's CDR3 is CASSSGALMSSYNSPLHF. CDR3 DNA: TGCGCCAGCAGCTCGGGTGCCCTCATGAGCTCCTATAATTCACCCCTCCACTTT. The chain combines TRBV5-1 with TRBJ1-6; D ambiguous. The V and J ends lost 3 bases and 0 bases respectively, with 16 bases between them. CDR1 SGHRS and CDR2 YFSETQ come from the germline V gene. This CDR3 contains 18 residues.

The chain employs TRBV6-6 and TRBJ1-1, with TRBD1 identical over 8 bases. This CDR3 is 13 amino acids long. V was pared by 6 bases and J by 3 bases, with 3 bases of the junction left unmatched. Germline values: CDR1 MNHNY, CDR2 SVGAGI (reference sequence). CDR3 sequence: CASRMTGDTEAFF. In DNA form, the CDR3 reads TGTGCCAGCAGAATGACAGGGGACACTGAAGCTTTCTTT.

This clone was observed a few times. The chain links TRBV19 to TRBJ2-1; TRBD2 agrees at 8 bases. This CDR3 has 15 amino acids. V lost 4 bases and J lost 2; bases outside the gene matches: 4. Germline V lookup: CDR1 LNHDA, CDR2 SQIVND (reference sequence). Here the CDR3 DNA reads TGTGCCAGTAGTAGGAGCGGGGGTCCCTACAATGAGCAGTTCTTC. It is translated as CASSRSGGPYNEQFF.

The gene calls are TRBV28 and TRBJ2-3; possibly TRBD1 for D (6 bases). CDR1 and CDR2 from the germline V gene are MDHEN and SYDVKM. Trimming stripped 5 bases from V and 0 bases from J, with 15 bases between. The CDR3 covers 16 residues. The CDR3 here is CASSQGMRASTDTQYF. In DNA, the CDR3 is TGTGCCAGCAGTCAGGGGATGCGTGCTAGCACAGATACGCAGTATTTT.

V usage is TRBV25-1 and J usage is TRBJ2-7; D ambiguous. Germline lookup yields CDR1 MGHDK and CDR2 SYGVNS. CDR3 length: 14 residues. With 0 bases removed from V and 0 bases from J, the gap between germline ends came to 6 bases. CDR3 sequence: CASSEYLSSYEQYF. The CDR3 DNA sequence: TGTGCCAGCAGTGAATATCTCAGCTCCTACGAGCAGTACTTC.

The chain couples TRBV9 to TRBJ1-4; 7 nucleotides align to TRBD1. The trim removed 7 bases at V and 5 bases at J, leaving 8 bases unmatched. This CDR3 is built from 14 residues. Per the germline V gene, CDR1 is SGDLS and CDR2 is YYNGEE. This chain's CDR3 is CASASDRLNEKLFF. CDR3 sequence (DNA): TGTGCCAGCGCGTCGGACAGGTTGAATGAAAAACTGTTTTTT.

In DNA form, the CDR3 reads TGTGCCAGCAGCGTTTACGACACCGCGAGCTCTGGAAACACCATATATTTT. Its translation: CASSVYDTASSGNTIYF. This rearrangement joins TRBV9 to TRBJ1-3; unclear D gene. V was shortened by 2 bases and J by 0 bases, with 15 bases between the two germline ends. The CDR3 covers 17 residues. CDR1 and CDR2 (germline): SGDLS, YYNGEE.

V usage is TRBV19 and J usage is TRBJ2-7; 8 nucleotides line up with TRBD1. Trimming took 6 bases from V and 0 from J; bases not matched to a gene: 1. The CDR3 spans 13 residues. CDR1 is LNHDA and CDR2 is SQIVND in the germline V gene (reference sequence). CDR3: CASRDRVSYEQYF. CDR3 nucleotides: TGTGCCAGTAGGGACAGGGTCTCCTACGAGCAGTACTTC.

V usage is TRBV5-6 and J usage is TRBJ1-1; D might be TRBD1 (5 bases). V was trimmed by 4 bases and J by 8 bases, leaving 12 bases between them. CDR3 length: 12 amino acids. From germline, CDR1 is SGHDT and CDR2 YYEEEE. The CDR3 nucleotides are TGTGCCAGCAGCCCAGGCCAGGGAGAAGCTTTCTTT. It translates to CASSPGQGEAFF.

The chain combines TRBV9 with TRBJ2-3; tentative D call: TRBD2 (7 bases). From germline, CDR1 is SGDLS and CDR2 YYNGEE. This CDR3 has 17 amino acids. The V gene lost 0 bases and the J gene lost 0 bases, with 14 bases spanning the gap. The CDR3 DNA follows: TGTGCCAGCAGCGTAGCGGGGGGCGGCCCTAGCACAGATACGCAGTATTTT. Amino acid sequence: CASSVAGGGPSTDTQYF.

The J gene is TRBJ1-1, the V gene TRBV6-5, with D uncertain. The CDR3 has 13 amino acids. Germline CDR1 reads MNHEY; CDR2 reads SVGAGI. Between the trimmed V and J ends, which lost 5 bases and 1 base, there was a span of 8 bases. The CDR3: CASSLVQNTEAFF. The DNA of the CDR3 is TGTGCCAGCAGTCTAGTACAGAACACTGAAGCTTTCTTT.

This clone was seen more than once but under ten times. The genes are TRBV7-6 and TRBJ2-1, with TRBD2 matching over 13 bases. CDR3 length: 17 residues. Germline CDR1 is SGHVS and CDR2 is FNYEAQ. The J segment lost 3 bases and the V segment lost 5 bases, leaving 7 bases of the junction unmatched. This CDR3 reads CASSPRLAGGLYNEQFF. CDR3 DNA: TGTGCCAGCAGCCCGAGACTAGCGGGGGGCCTCTACAATGAGCAGTTCTTC.

This chain joins TRBV5-1 and TRBJ1-1; D ambiguous. From germline, CDR1 is SGHRS and CDR2 YFSETQ. Trimming removed 0 bases at V and 6 bases at J, with 12 bases between. The length of the CDR3 is 14 residues. CDR3 nucleotide sequence: TGCGCCAGCAGCTTGGCCGTCTCAGGCCCTGAAGCTTTCTTT. Translating it yields CASSLAVSGPEAFF.

V usage is TRBV7-2 and J usage is TRBJ2-1; the D gene is possibly TRBD2 (6 bases). CDR1 and CDR2 from the germline V gene are SGHTA and FQGNSA. Trimming shortened V by 6 bases and J by 7 bases, and 22 bases separated the two germline ends. This CDR3 comprises 16 residues. The CDR3, as DNA: TGTGCCAGCAGTCCTACGGCGGGGACCCTTCGGAATGAGCAGTTCTTC. Residues: CASSPTAGTLRNEQFF.

The genes are TRBV14 and TRBJ2-7; 7 bases fit TRBD2. Germline values: CDR1 SGHDN, CDR2 FVKESK. V shed 0 bases and J 9 bases; nucleotides not matched to a gene: 2. The CDR3 runs 12 residues. The CDR3 sequence: CASSQEKRGQYF. Written as DNA, the CDR3 is TGTGCCAGCAGCCAAGAGAAGCGGGGGCAGTACTTC.